Listed below are T cell receptor beta chains from one sample, sequenced in a study of blood T cell repertoires in COVID-19. Data came from immunoSEQ multiplex PCR; TCRdb stores just in-frame clones and leaves some out. The repertoire holds a few hundred thousand clones, roughly 88% seen once, with 0.65% to 0.9% in the top ten. The sample comprised peripheral blood. These receptors were collected from a woman aged 25 to 39 with acute or convalescent COVID-19. Each CDR3 is given with its conserved first and last residue. The D gene is left open where the match is weak.

J: TRBJ1-6
D: NA
V: TRBV5-4
CDR3: CASSLAIANSPLHF
DNA: TGTGCCAGCAGCTTAGCTATAGCGAATTCACCCCTCCACTTT

J: TRBJ2-7
D: NA
V: TRBV9
CDR3: CASSVRGYRAGKGEQYF
DNA: TGTGCCAGCAGCGTAAGGGGTTACCGGGCGGGAAAGGGGGAGCAGTACTTC

J: TRBJ2-2
D: NA
V: TRBV24-1
CDR3: CATSDSVPGELFF
DNA: TGTGCCACCAGTGACTCCGTCCCCGGGGAGCTGTTTTTT

J: TRBJ2-2
D: NA
V: TRBV6-5
CDR3: CASSTSPPGELFF
DNA: TGTGCCAGCAGTACCAGTCCCCCCGGGGAGCTGTTTTTT

J: TRBJ2-1
D: NA
V: TRBV15
CDR3: CATSRETKHEQFF
DNA: TGTGCCACCAGCAGAGAGACTAAACATGAGCAGTTCTTC

J: TRBJ2-1
D: NA
V: TRBV2
CDR3: CASSEVAYNEQFF
DNA: TGTGCCAGCAGTGAGGTAGCCTACAATGAGCAGTTCTTC

J: TRBJ1-1
D: NA
V: TRBV3-1/TRBV3-2
CDR3: CASTESGNTEAFF
DNA: TGTGCCAGCACCGAATCGGGGAACACTGAAGCTTTCTTT

J: TRBJ2-1
D: TRBD2
V: TRBV5-4
CDR3: CASSLPGLGLHEQFF
DNA: TGTGCCAGCAGCTTACCGGGACTAGGTTTACATGAGCAGTTCTTC

J: TRBJ2-5
D: NA
V: TRBV5-1
CDR3: CASSTAGGQETQYF
DNA: TGCGCCAGCAGCACGGCAGGGGGGCAAGAGACCCAGTACTTC

J: TRBJ2-1
D: TRBD2
V: TRBV7-9
CDR3: CASSSPGGGAGGPYNEQFF
DNA: TGTGCCAGCAGCTCACCTGGAGGGGGAGCGGGAGGCCCCTACAATGAGCAGTTCTTC